This T cell receptor beta chain emerged from a study of T-cell memory formation after mild COVID-19. TCRdb recomputed calls from the 5' RACE reads with MiXCR, one row per CDR3 protein. The sample includes over 350,000 distinct CDR3 sequences, 20% to 25% seen only once; the top ten take around 8.8%. Points on this clonotype: What it binds is unknown.

Study observations and caveats: Later expanders leaned CD4+, whereas clones that contracted between day 15 and 85 were balanced CD4/CD8. Certain responding clones were present in pre-infection memory, suggesting participation of cross-reactive memory. SARS-CoV-2 specificity of second-wave clones peaking day 37 was unconfirmed.

The V and J ends lost 4 bases and 2 bases respectively, with 18 bases between them. Germline V gene data show CDR1 as SGHKS and CDR2 as YYEKEE (reference sequence). The CDR3 extends over 16 amino acids. This chain joins TRBV5-5 and TRBJ1-2, with D possibly matching TRBD1 (6 bases). Sequenced material: PBMCs or a T cell subset sorted from them (not recorded which). The receptor was isolated from an adult woman who had mild COVID-19 (a few samples of this study predate the infection). Cell type and time point are not known. The CDR3 spells CASSLTNGGPNYGYTF. The CDR3 DNA reads as TGTGCCAGCAGCCTGACCAACGGGGGCCCAAACTATGGCTACACCTTC.